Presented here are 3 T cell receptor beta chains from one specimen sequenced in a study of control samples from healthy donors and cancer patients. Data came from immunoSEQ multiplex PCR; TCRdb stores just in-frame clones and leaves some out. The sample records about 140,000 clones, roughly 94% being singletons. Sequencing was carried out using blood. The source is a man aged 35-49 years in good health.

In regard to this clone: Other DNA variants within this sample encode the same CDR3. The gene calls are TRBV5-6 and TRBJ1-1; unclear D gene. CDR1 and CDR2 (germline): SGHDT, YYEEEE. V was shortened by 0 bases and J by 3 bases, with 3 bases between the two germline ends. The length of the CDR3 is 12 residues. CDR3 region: CASSLGDTEAFF. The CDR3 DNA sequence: TGTGCCAGCAGCTTGGGGGACACTGAAGCTTTCTTT.

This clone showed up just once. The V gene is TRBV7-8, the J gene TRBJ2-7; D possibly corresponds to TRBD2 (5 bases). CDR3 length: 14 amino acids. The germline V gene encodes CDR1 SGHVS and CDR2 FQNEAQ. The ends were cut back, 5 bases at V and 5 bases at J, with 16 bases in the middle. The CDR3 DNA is TGTGCCAGCAGCCCTGCGGGTGTAAACAACGAGCAGTACTTC. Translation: CASSPAGVNNEQYF.

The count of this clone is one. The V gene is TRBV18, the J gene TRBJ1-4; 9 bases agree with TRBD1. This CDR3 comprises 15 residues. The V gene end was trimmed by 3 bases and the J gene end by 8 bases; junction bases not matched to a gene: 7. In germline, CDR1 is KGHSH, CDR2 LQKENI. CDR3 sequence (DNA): TGTGCCAGCTCACCCCTCCCCGGGACAGGGGAAAAACTGTTTTTT. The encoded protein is CASSPLPGTGEKLFF.